The 27 T cell receptor beta chains below all came from one sample that was sequenced in a study of T cell responses to AZD1222 COVID-19 vaccine. Only in-frame clones appear in the TCRdb table, and some are missing; sequencing was by immunoSEQ multiplex PCR. The table has more than 150,000 clones, 92% seen once. Sequences were derived from peripheral blood, sampled 28 days after the second AZD1222 dose. These receptor sequences come from an adult who received the AZD1222 COVID-19 vaccine.

This chain connects TRBV12-3 or TRBV12-4 to TRBJ1-5, with 7 bases matching TRBD1. This CDR3 region has 13 residues. V dropped 3 bases and J dropped 7; count of bases not matched to a gene: 3. In DNA, the CDR3 is TGTGCCAGCAGTTTGGCAGGGGGGCAGCCCCAGCATTTT. It encodes CASSLAGGQPQHF.

The V and J genes are TRBV5-4 and TRBJ1-2, with D tentatively TRBD1 (5 bases). Germline CDR1 SGHNT, CDR2 YYREEE (reference sequence). V was trimmed by 5 bases and J by 7 bases, leaving 18 bases between them. This CDR3 comprises 14 residues. The CDR3 protein is CASRKQGFGGGYTF. The CDR3 DNA is TGTGCCAGCAGAAAGCAGGGCTTTGGGGGTGGCTACACCTTC. Filled out from reference TRBV5-4 and TRBJ1-2, the complete variable domain reads ETGVTQSPTHLIKTRGQQVTLRCSSQSGHNTVSWYQQALGQGPQFIFQYYREEENGRGNFPPRFSGLQFPNYSSELNVNALELDDSALYLCASRKQGFGGGYTFGSGTRLTVV.

CDR3 sequence (DNA): TGTGCCAGCAGCCAAGATGACAGGGCAGCCGTTCCGGGAGAGCAGTACTTC. As protein: CASSQDDRAAVPGEQYF. The chain recombines TRBV4-2 with TRBJ2-7; 7 nucleotides agree with TRBD1. Germline-derived CDR1 and CDR2 are LGHNA and YNFKEQ. J was trimmed by 7 bases and V by 0 bases; bases with no gene match: 15. CDR3 length: 17 amino acids.

The chain uses TRBV6-6 and TRBJ1-4; D unclear. The germline gives CDR1 MNHNY, CDR2 SVGAGI (reference sequence). Trimming took 8 bases from V and 5 from J, leaving 12 bases between them. The CDR3 is 13 residues long. DNA of the CDR3: TGTGCCAGCGAAAAGAGGGAAAATGAAAAACTGTTTTTT. This codes for CASEKRENEKLFF.

CDR3 protein: CASSRGGGDYNSPLHF. The CDR3 DNA follows: TGTGCCAGCAGTCGGGGTGGAGGAGACTATAATTCACCCCTCCACTTT. The V and J genes are TRBV2 and TRBJ1-6; D ambiguous. The CDR3 is 16 residues long. CDR1 and CDR2 from the germline V gene are SNHLY and FYNNEI. The V end was cut by 5 bases, the J end by 3 bases, with 14 bases between.

The J gene is TRBJ1-3, the V gene TRBV27; the D is unclear. Germline values: CDR1 MNHEY, CDR2 SMNVEV (reference sequence). Trimming removed 6 bases from V and 0 bases from J, with 9 bases in between. The CDR3 is 14 amino acids. The CDR3 region is CASRPLSSGNTIYF. CDR3 coding DNA: TGTGCCAGCAGACCCTTGAGCTCTGGAAACACCATATATTTT.

The chain has TRBV12-5 and TRBJ2-5; D may be TRBD1 or TRBD2 (5 bases each). The CDR3 spans 15 residues. V dropped 1 base and J dropped 4 bases, with 13 bases sitting between them. The germline V gene has CDR1 LGHNT and CDR2 FRNRAP. The CDR3 protein is CASGLGGADVETQYF. CDR3 coding DNA: TGTGCTAGTGGTTTGGGAGGGGCAGACGTAGAGACCCAGTACTTC.

This clone was recorded once. The CDR3 here is CASSRPQSGRVDEQFF. The DNA for the CDR3 is TGTGCCAGCAGCCGGCCTCAAAGCGGGAGAGTTGATGAGCAGTTCTTC. The V call is TRBV3-1 (or the pseudogene TRBV3-2), the J call TRBJ2-1; the match to TRBD2 covers 8 bases. This CDR3 comprises 16 residues. The germline CDR1 and CDR2 sequences are LGHDT and YNNKEL (reference sequence). V lost 4 bases and J lost 8; bases outside the gene matches: 13.

The genes are TRBV4-1 and TRBJ2-7, with 7 nucleotides matching TRBD2. CDR3 length: 17 residues. The V gene end was trimmed by 0 bases and the J gene end by 2 bases; junction bases not matched to a gene: 10. In germline, CDR1 is MGHRA, CDR2 YSYEKL. CDR3 amino acids: CASSQDSSLARTYEQYF. CDR3 DNA sequence: TGCGCCAGCAGCCAAGACTCGTCACTAGCGCGTACCTACGAGCAGTACTTC.

The rearrangement uses TRBV7-3 and TRBJ1-6, with 11 bases identical to TRBD1. J gave up 7 bases and V 5 bases, and 10 bases lay outside the gene matches. Germline V CDR1 and CDR2: SGHTA, FQGTGA. This CDR3 is built from 17 residues. The CDR3 sequence is CASSLNDGTGGNSPLHF. In DNA, the CDR3 is TGTGCCAGCAGCCTCAACGATGGGACAGGGGGGAATTCACCCCTCCACTTT.

The chain is built from TRBV10-3 and TRBJ2-3, with a tentative D call TRBD2 (5 bases). Germline CDR1 ENHRY, CDR2 SYGVKD. Trimming stripped 5 bases from V and 0 bases from J, with 15 bases between. This CDR3 has 16 residues. The CDR3 here is CAISSGISLSTDTQYF. In DNA form, the CDR3 reads TGTGCCATCAGTTCCGGGATTTCCCTCAGCACAGATACGCAGTATTTT.

The V gene is TRBV27, the J gene TRBJ1-5, with D maybe TRBD1 (6 bases). V was cut by 6 bases and J by 0 bases, with 21 bases left in between. Germline assignment: CDR1 MNHEY and CDR2 SMNVEV (reference sequence). This CDR3 has 18 residues. CDR3 sequence: CASSYTGPRGYSNQPQHF. CDR3 DNA sequence: TGTGCCAGCAGCTATACAGGGCCCCGAGGGTATAGCAATCAGCCCCAGCATTTT.

V usage is TRBV9 and J usage is TRBJ1-6, with D unresolved. V was pared by 0 bases and J by 5 bases, with 9 bases between. This CDR3 is built from 15 residues. Germline values: CDR1 SGDLS, CDR2 YYNGEE. CDR3 sequence: CASSVGGPNNSPLHF. In nucleotides, the CDR3 is TGTGCCAGCAGCGTAGGGGGTCCCAATAATTCACCCCTCCACTTT.

J is TRBJ1-2 and V is TRBV5-4; D gene unclear. V lost 0 bases, J lost 5 bases, and 11 bases lay in between. This CDR3 region has 14 residues. From germline, CDR1 is SGHNT and CDR2 YYREEE (reference sequence). This CDR3 is CASSLARPEYGYTF. DNA for the CDR3: TGTGCCAGCAGCTTGGCCCGACCTGAATATGGCTACACCTTC.

This clone was recorded only once. V and J are TRBV30 and TRBJ2-2, with D perhaps TRBD2 (7 bases). The ends were cut back, 2 bases at V and 8 bases at J, with 18 bases in the middle. CDR1 and CDR2 from the germline V gene are GTSNPN and SVGIG (reference sequence). CDR3 length: 15 residues. The CDR3: CAWSRGAVRSGELFF. DNA for the CDR3: TGTGCCTGGAGTCGGGGGGCAGTTCGATCGGGGGAGCTGTTTTTT.

The chain links TRBV9 to TRBJ2-1; D gene ambiguous. CDR3 length equals 14 residues. The V end was cut by 0 bases, the J end by 8 bases, with 12 bases between. In germline, CDR1 is SGDLS, CDR2 YYNGEE. The CDR3 protein is CASSVEGLGDEQFF. CDR3 DNA sequence: TGTGCCAGCAGCGTAGAAGGCTTAGGCGATGAGCAGTTCTTC. The complete variable domain, with remaining parts taken from reference TRBV9 and TRBJ2-1, reads DSGVTQTPKHLITATGQRVTLRCSPRSGDLSVYWYQQSLDQGLQFLIQYYNGEERAKGNILERFSAQQFPDLHSELNLSSLELGDSALYFCASSVEGLGDEQFFGPGTRLTVL.

The chain joins TRBV7-2 to TRBJ1-6; D is undetermined. The germline V gene has CDR1 SGHTA and CDR2 FQGNSA. Trimming removed 5 bases at V and 0 bases at J, with 5 bases between. This CDR3 spans 14 amino acids. CDR3 in amino acids: CASSPSSYNSPLHF. The CDR3 DNA is TGTGCCAGCAGCCCAAGCTCCTATAATTCACCCCTCCACTTT.

V usage is TRBV18 and J usage is TRBJ1-2; D is unclear. Deletions cut 5 bases from V and 8 bases from J, with 15 bases between. The CDR3 has 13 amino acids. Germline CDR1 and CDR2: KGHSH and LQKENI. The DNA for the CDR3 is TGTGCCAGCTCATCAATTAAAACTGTCGGCTACACCTTC. This gives the protein CASSSIKTVGYTF.

The rearrangement links TRBV4-2 to TRBJ2-4; tentatively, D is TRBD1 or TRBD2 (5 bases each). Germline V gene sequence: CDR1 LGHNA, CDR2 YNFKEQ. The ends were cut back, 4 bases at V and 4 bases at J, with 20 bases in the middle. There are 17 residues in the CDR3. The CDR3 here is CASSPQVGDGPKNIQYF. CDR3 nucleotides: TGTGCCAGCAGCCCTCAGGTGGGGGACGGACCGAAAAACATTCAGTACTTC.

The chain recombines TRBV7-6 with TRBJ2-5; no reliable D call. There are 15 residues in the CDR3. Trimming stripped 1 base from V and 2 bases from J, with 11 bases between. CDR1 is SGHVS, CDR2 FNYEAQ, per germline. The DNA for the CDR3 is TGTGCCAGCAGCTTAGTAGGCTTCGAGCAAGAGACCCAGTACTTC. Translation gives CASSLVGFEQETQYF.

The chain carries TRBV5-8 and TRBJ1-6; 10 bases map to TRBD1. The junction had 7 bases not matched to a gene; V was cut back by 5 bases and J by 8 bases. The V gene's germline CDR1 is SGHTS and CDR2 YDEGEE. CDR3 size: 15 residues. The CDR3 nucleotides are TGTGCCAGCAGGCCTTGGGACAGGGGCGATTCACCCCTCCACTTT. Translation: CASRPWDRGDSPLHF.

V gene TRBV9 combines with J gene TRBJ1-6; no firm D call. CDR3 length: 15 amino acids. The germline V and J ends were trimmed by 0 bases and 7 bases, with 11 bases remaining between them. From germline, CDR1 is SGDLS and CDR2 YYNGEE. The DNA of the CDR3 is TGTGCCAGCAGCGTAGTAGACGGGGTAAATTCACCCCTCCACTTT. This codes for CASSVVDGVNSPLHF.

The CDR3 loop reads CAISWTASSYEQYF. Written as DNA, the CDR3 is TGTGCCATCAGCTGGACCGCGAGCTCCTACGAGCAGTACTTC. This chain joins TRBV10-3 and TRBJ2-7; no clear D gene. V lost 6 bases to trimming and J lost 0 bases, with 12 bases between them. CDR1 is ENHRY and CDR2 is SYGVKD in the germline V gene. The CDR3 contains 14 residues.

The chain links TRBV3-1 (or the pseudogene TRBV3-2) to TRBJ2-7, with D uncertain. The CDR3 spans 15 residues. Trimming took off 1 base at V and 3 bases at J, with 13 bases between the two ends. The germline gives CDR1 LGHDT, CDR2 YNNKEL (reference sequence). Here the CDR3 DNA reads TGTGCCAGCAGCCAAGGGTGGAACACACACTACGAGCAGTACTTC. Its protein is CASSQGWNTHYEQYF.

The chain couples TRBV5-5 to TRBJ2-4; a weak D match, TRBD2 (6 bases). Germline V gene sequence: CDR1 SGHKS, CDR2 YYEKEE (reference sequence). The CDR3 runs 14 residues. V shed 4 bases and J shed 2 bases, with 10 bases lying between them. Written as DNA, the CDR3 is TGTGCCAGCAGCAGGGACTCTTCCAAAAACATTCAGTACTTC. Encoded protein: CASSRDSSKNIQYF.

The rearrangement joins TRBV7-9 to TRBJ2-5, with D perhaps TRBD2 (6 bases). Trimming removed 7 bases from V and 7 bases from J, with 19 bases in between. Germline CDR1 reads SEHNR; CDR2 reads FQNEAQ (reference sequence). The CDR3 consists of 14 residues. Written as DNA, the CDR3 is TGTGCCAGCACCGGAGCCCGGGGGAGAGGGACCCAGTACTTC. This sequence encodes CASTGARGRGTQYF.

This sequence joins TRBV6-1 and TRBJ2-3; D uncertain. This CDR3 comprises 13 residues. Germline CDR1 is MNHNS and CDR2 is SASEGT. Deletions cut 3 bases from V and 6 bases from J, with 10 bases between. DNA for the CDR3: TGTGCCAGCAGTGATACTAATACGGATACGCAGTATTTT. Translating it yields CASSDTNTDTQYF.